The 24 T cell receptor beta chains listed next were all sequenced from one sample in a study of CD8 T cells in ankylosing spondylitis. TCRdb used MiXCR to reprocess the 5' RACE reads, holding one entry per CDR3 protein. This sample has 250,000 to 300,000 distinct CDR3 sequences, with about 19% found just once. Sample: blood, either unsorted or a sorted T cell fraction (not recorded which). Receptor source: a male donor with ankylosing spondylitis or in good health (not recorded which).

This clonotype was seen a few times. The gene calls are TRBV20-1 and TRBJ1-2; 8 nucleotides match TRBD1. The CDR3 runs 14 residues. The germline CDR1 and CDR2 sequences are DFQATT and SNEGSKA (reference sequence). J was trimmed by 0 bases and V by 6 bases; bases with no gene match: 6. CDR3 loop: CSAGDRRANYGYTF. The CDR3 region has the DNA TGCAGTGCCGGGGACAGGAGAGCTAACTATGGCTACACCTTC.

The table lists this clonotype with a few counts. The J gene is TRBJ2-2, the V gene TRBV7-9, with D maybe TRBD1 (6 bases). The CDR3 is 16 residues long. V lost 4 bases and J 4 bases, leaving 16 bases between the germline ends. Germline V gives CDR1 SEHNR, CDR2 FQNEAQ (reference sequence). For the CDR3, the DNA is TGTGCCAGCAGCTCGAGGGACACACAACTCACCGGGGAGCTGTTTTTT. This codes for CASSSRDTQLTGELFF. The whole variable domain, filled in from reference TRBV7-9 and TRBJ2-2, reads DTGVSQNPRHKITKRGQNVTFRCDPISEHNRLYWYRQTLGQGPEFLTYFQNEAQLEKSRLLSDRFSAERPKGSFSTLEIQRTEQGDSAMYLCASSSRDTQLTGELFFGEGSRLTVL.

This clonotype came up a few times. CDR3 protein: CASSLIGTGGATDTQYF. In DNA, the CDR3 is TGTGCCAGCAGCTTAATCGGGACAGGGGGCGCGACAGATACGCAGTATTTT. The rearrangement uses TRBV7-3 and TRBJ2-3; 12 bases are shared with TRBD1. In germline, CDR1 is SGHTA, CDR2 FQGTGA. The CDR3 contains 17 residues. The V and J ends lost 1 base and 3 bases, in that order; junction bases with no gene match: 5.

This clonotype showed up many times. V and J are TRBV6-2 or TRBV6-3 and TRBJ1-5; D perhaps matches TRBD1 (5 bases). The germline V gene encodes CDR1 MNHEY and CDR2 SVGEGT. This CDR3 spans 18 amino acids. V gave up 7 bases and J gave up 0 bases, with 22 bases separating them. The chain's CDR3 is CASTQNSMARVSNQPQHF. The CDR3 DNA sequence: TGTGCCAGCACCCAGAACTCCATGGCCAGGGTTAGCAATCAGCCCCAGCATTTT.

The rearrangement links TRBV5-1 to TRBJ2-2; D gene ambiguous. Trimming took 0 bases from V and 5 from J, leaving 17 bases between them. Germline values: CDR1 SGHRS, CDR2 YFSETQ. The CDR3 covers 17 residues. The CDR3 DNA is TGCGCCAGCAGCTTGGCCAATCCCCATTATTTAACCGGGGAGCTGTTTTTT. This translates into CASSLANPHYLTGELFF.

The V gene is TRBV28, the J gene TRBJ1-2, with D perhaps matching TRBD1 (5 bases). V shed 2 bases and J shed 5 bases, with 24 bases lying between them. The length of the CDR3 is 18 residues. Germline V CDR1 and CDR2: MDHEN, SYDVKM. The CDR3 DNA sequence: TGTGCCAGCAGTTTAGGGCCTTGGCAGGGAAGGACCTTGTATGGCTACACCTTC. Translation: CASSLGPWQGRTLYGYTF.

This clonotype was counted ten times or more. The chain carries TRBV7-3 and TRBJ1-1, with TRBD1 identical over 8 bases. V was pared by 4 bases and J by 5 bases, with 3 bases of the junction left unmatched. Germline CDR1 is SGHTA and CDR2 is FQGTGA. This CDR3 spans 13 amino acids. In DNA, the CDR3 is TGTGCCAGCAGCTCAGGACAGGGAACTGAAGCTTTCTTT. It codes for CASSSGQGTEAFF.

This clonotype was counted between two and nine times. The chain links TRBV10-3 to TRBJ2-1; D call uncertain. There are 14 residues in the CDR3. Germline loops: CDR1 ENHRY, CDR2 SYGVKD. With 6 bases removed from V and 5 bases from J, the gap between germline ends came to 14 bases. The CDR3 protein is CAISPRTQDNEQFF. In DNA, the CDR3 is TGTGCCATCAGCCCTAGGACCCAGGACAATGAGCAGTTCTTC.

This clonotype was counted between two and nine times. The genes are TRBV2 and TRBJ2-3; D may match TRBD1 or TRBD2 (6 bases each). Germline V CDR1 and CDR2: SNHLY, FYNNEI. The CDR3 is made up of 15 amino acids. V was trimmed by 5 bases and J by 4 bases, leaving 16 bases between them. Here the CDR3 reads CASSPGASKADTQYF. CDR3 DNA: TGTGCCAGCAGTCCGGGGGCGAGCAAAGCAGATACGCAGTATTTT.

This clonotype appeared a few times. The CDR3 loop is CASSPDETDTQYF. The CDR3 nucleotides read TGTGCCAGCAGTCCCGATGAGACAGATACGCAGTATTTT. V usage is TRBV6-6 and J usage is TRBJ2-3, with D unresolved. V was shortened by 5 bases and J by 3 bases, with 9 bases between the two germline ends. The CDR3 totals 13 residues. From germline, CDR1 is MNHNY and CDR2 SVGAGI (reference sequence).

In its sample, this clonotype was seen many times. The junction and the germline gene differ at one end; a read error may be behind it. The chain recombines TRBV20-1 with TRBJ1-1, with no clear D. CDR3 length: 14 amino acids. CDR1 and CDR2 from the germline V gene are DFQATT and SNEGSKA (reference sequence). CDR3 in amino acids: CSARAGLLNTEAFF. The CDR3 DNA reads as TGCAGTGCTAGGGCCGGGCTGTTGAACACTGAAGCCTTCTTT.

V is TRBV18 and J is TRBJ1-5, with TRBD1 identical over 12 bases. Germline CDR1 reads KGHSH; CDR2 reads LQKENI. V shed 5 bases, J shed 6 bases, and the junction held 2 bases outside the gene matches. The CDR3 covers 14 residues. The CDR3 DNA follows: TGTGCCAGCTCAGGGACAGGGGGCTTTCAGCCCCAGCATTTT. Translated, it gives CASSGTGGFQPQHF.

The chain uses TRBV9 and TRBJ2-5; 7 positions match TRBD1. The CDR3 has 15 amino acids. J lost 0 bases, V lost 2 bases, and 4 bases had no gene match. Germline loops: CDR1 SGDLS, CDR2 YYNGEE. CDR3 sequence reads: CASSVRQGYQETQYF. The CDR3 nucleotides are TGTGCCAGCAGCGTTAGACAGGGCTACCAAGAGACCCAGTACTTC.

The chain carries TRBV5-4 and TRBJ1-3, with 9 bases aligning to TRBD1. Germline V gives CDR1 SGHNT, CDR2 YYREEE (reference sequence). This CDR3 comprises 18 residues. V lost 2 bases and J lost 4; bases outside the gene matches: 13. The CDR3 DNA sequence: TGTGCCAGCAGCTTTGGCGGGACAGGGATTGAGATGGGAAACACCATATATTTT. It translates to CASSFGGTGIEMGNTIYF. The complete variable domain, with remaining parts taken from reference TRBV5-4 and TRBJ1-3, reads ETGVTQSPTHLIKTRGQQVTLRCSSQSGHNTVSWYQQALGQGPQFIFQYYREEENGRGNFPPRFSGLQFPNYSSELNVNALELDDSALYLCASSFGGTGIEMGNTIYFGEGSWLTVV.

This clonotype has more than one count but fewer than ten. The chain is built from TRBV6-5 and TRBJ1-3; maybe TRBD1 (5 bases). Germline values: CDR1 MNHEY, CDR2 SVGAGI. V gave up 4 bases and J gave up 2 bases, with 12 bases separating them. This CDR3 region has 15 residues. The CDR3 sequence: CASSSTASPGNTIYF. The CDR3 DNA follows: TGTGCCAGCAGTTCGACAGCTTCCCCTGGAAACACCATATATTTT.

V and J are TRBV5-1 and TRBJ2-3, with 12 bases that match TRBD2. This CDR3 has 16 residues. After removal of 0 bases from V and 4 bases from J, the junction contained 3 bases not matched to a gene. Per germline, CDR1 SGHRS and CDR2 YFSETQ. The CDR3 DNA is TGCGCCAGCAGCTTGGCACTAGCGGGAGGTGCAGATACGCAGTATTTT. Its translation: CASSLALAGGADTQYF.

This clonotype was seen ten or more times. The chain recombines TRBV12-3 or TRBV12-4 with TRBJ1-5; no firm D call. This CDR3 region has 13 residues. V was pared by 2 bases and J by 5 bases, with 7 bases between. The CDR3 coding sequence is TGTGCCAGCAGTTTAAAGGGAGATCAGCCCCAGCATTTT. Translating gives CASSLKGDQPQHF.

This clonotype has a count of ten or more. The chain combines TRBV12-3 or TRBV12-4 with TRBJ2-1; 13 positions match TRBD2. V was pared by 6 bases and J by 6 bases, with 5 bases of the junction left unmatched. The CDR3 covers 15 residues. The CDR3 coding sequence is TGTGCCAGCAGCCACACTAGCGGGAGGGCCAATGAGCAGTTCTTC. This gives the protein CASSHTSGRANEQFF.

This clonotype was counted ten times or more. This chain joins TRBV4-2 and TRBJ2-1; D may correspond to TRBD1 or TRBD2 (5 bases each). The germline V and J ends were trimmed by 0 bases and 15 bases, with 21 bases remaining between them. From germline, CDR1 is LGHNA and CDR2 YNFKEQ. This CDR3 spans 15 amino acids. CDR3 loop: CASSQDFLWGKARFF. The CDR3 coding sequence is TGTGCCAGCAGCCAAGATTTTTTGTGGGGGAAGGCTCGGTTCTTC.

This clonotype was counted many times. The chain links TRBV5-6 to TRBJ1-5, with 8 positions matching TRBD1. The junction had 17 bases not matched to a gene; V was cut back by 3 bases and J by 6 bases. This CDR3 spans 18 amino acids. Looked up from germline, CDR1 is SGHDT and CDR2 is YYEEEE. CDR3 DNA: TGTGCCAGCAGCTCAAGTCTTCAGGGGGCCCCTTTTCGTCAGCCCCAGCATTTT. Translation: CASSSSLQGAPFRQPQHF.

The chain uses TRBV7-8 and TRBJ2-5; 12 bases align to TRBD2. Germline assignment: CDR1 SGHVS and CDR2 FQNEAQ. The CDR3 extends over 16 amino acids. With 5 bases clipped from V and 2 bases from J, the junction kept 6 bases outside the gene matches. CDR3 sequence: CASSQRLAGDQETQYF. The CDR3 nucleotides read TGTGCCAGCAGCCAACGACTAGCGGGAGATCAAGAGACCCAGTACTTC.

This clonotype was found a few times. This chain uses TRBV28 with TRBJ2-6; perhaps TRBD1 as D (5 bases). V lost 4 bases to trimming and J lost 0 bases, with 7 bases between them. CDR1 MDHEN and CDR2 SYDVKM come from the germline V gene. There are 15 residues in the CDR3. The CDR3 region has the DNA TGTGCCAGCAGTTACAGGAACTCTGGGGCCAACGTCCTGACTTTC. This gives the protein CASSYRNSGANVLTF. Variable domain in full (rest from reference TRBV28 and TRBJ2-6): DVKVTQSSRYLVKRTGEKVFLECVQDMDHENMFWYRQDPGLGLRLIYFSYDVKMKEKGDIPEGYSVSREKKERFSLILESASTNQTSMYLCASSYRNSGANVLTFGAGSRLTVL.

This clonotype showed up many times. This sequence joins TRBV5-1 and TRBJ2-5; weak D call: TRBD2 (6 bases). CDR1 and CDR2 (germline): SGHRS, YFSETQ. Trimming removed 2 bases from V and 4 bases from J, with 18 bases in between. CDR3 length: 16 residues. The chain's CDR3 is CASSFMGLTGGETQYF. The CDR3 DNA reads as TGCGCCAGCAGCTTTATGGGACTGACCGGCGGAGAGACCCAGTACTTC.

CDR3 in amino acids: CASSFYWENVNSPLHF. In nucleotides, the CDR3 is TGTGCCAGCAGCTTCTACTGGGAAAATGTGAATTCACCCCTCCACTTT. The J gene is TRBJ1-6, the V gene TRBV5-5; D call uncertain. This CDR3 is 16 amino acids long. CDR1 is SGHKS, CDR2 YYEKEE, per germline (reference sequence). Trimming pared 2 bases from V and 7 bases from J, leaving 16 bases between.